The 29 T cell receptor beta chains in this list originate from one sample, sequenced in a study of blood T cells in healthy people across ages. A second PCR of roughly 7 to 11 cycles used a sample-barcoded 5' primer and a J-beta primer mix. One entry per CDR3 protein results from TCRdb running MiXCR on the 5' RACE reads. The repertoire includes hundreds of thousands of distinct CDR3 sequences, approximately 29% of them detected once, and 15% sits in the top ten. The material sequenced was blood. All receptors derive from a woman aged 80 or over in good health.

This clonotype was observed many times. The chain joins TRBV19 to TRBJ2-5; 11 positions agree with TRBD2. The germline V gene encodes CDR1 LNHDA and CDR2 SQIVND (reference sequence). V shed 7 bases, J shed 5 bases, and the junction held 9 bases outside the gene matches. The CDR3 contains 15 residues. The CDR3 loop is CASKASGGWGETQYF. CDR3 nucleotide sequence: TGTGCCAGTAAGGCTAGCGGGGGGTGGGGCGAGACCCAGTACTTC. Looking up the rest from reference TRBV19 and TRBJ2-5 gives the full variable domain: DGGITQSPKYLFRKEGQNVTLSCEQNLNHDAMYWYRQDPGQGLRLIYYSQIVNDFQKGDIAEGYSVSREKKESFPLTVTSAQKNPTAFYLCASKASGGWGETQYFGPGTRLLVL.

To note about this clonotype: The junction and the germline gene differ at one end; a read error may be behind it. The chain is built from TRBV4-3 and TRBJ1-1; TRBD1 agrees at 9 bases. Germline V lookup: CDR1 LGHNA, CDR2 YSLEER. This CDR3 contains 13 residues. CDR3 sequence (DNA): TGCGCCAGCAGCGCTACAGGGGGCACTGAAACTTTCTTT. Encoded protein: CASSATGGTETFF.

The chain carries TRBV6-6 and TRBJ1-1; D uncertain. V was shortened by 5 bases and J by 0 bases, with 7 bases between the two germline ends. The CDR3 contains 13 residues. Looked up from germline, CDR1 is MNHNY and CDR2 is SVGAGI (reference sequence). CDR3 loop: CASSHYLNTEAFF. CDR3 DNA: TGTGCCAGCAGTCACTACTTGAACACTGAAGCTTTCTTT.

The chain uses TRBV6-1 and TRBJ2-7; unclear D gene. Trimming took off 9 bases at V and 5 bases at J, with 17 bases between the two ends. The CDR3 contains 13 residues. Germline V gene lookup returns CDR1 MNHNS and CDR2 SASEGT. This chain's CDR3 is CASTSDGFHEQYF. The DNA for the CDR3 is TGTGCCAGTACGTCCGACGGCTTTCACGAGCAGTACTTC.

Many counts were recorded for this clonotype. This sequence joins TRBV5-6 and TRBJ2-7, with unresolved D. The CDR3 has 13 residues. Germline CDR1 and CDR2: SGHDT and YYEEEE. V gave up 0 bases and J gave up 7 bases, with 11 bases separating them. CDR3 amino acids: CASSLGILGEQYF. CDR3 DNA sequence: TGTGCCAGCAGCTTGGGCATACTTGGGGAGCAGTACTTC.

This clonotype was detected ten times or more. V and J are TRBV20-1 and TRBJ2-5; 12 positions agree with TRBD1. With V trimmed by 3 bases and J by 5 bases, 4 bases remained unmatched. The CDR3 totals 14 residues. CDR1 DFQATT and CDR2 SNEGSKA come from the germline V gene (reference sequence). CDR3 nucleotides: TGCAGTGCTAGCCGGGACAGGGGGCGGGAGACCCAGTACTTC. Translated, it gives CSASRDRGRETQYF.

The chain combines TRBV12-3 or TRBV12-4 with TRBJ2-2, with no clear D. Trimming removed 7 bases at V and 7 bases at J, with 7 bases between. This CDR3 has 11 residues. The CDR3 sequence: CASIMVGELFF. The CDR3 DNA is TGTGCCAGCATCATGGTCGGGGAGCTGTTTTTT.

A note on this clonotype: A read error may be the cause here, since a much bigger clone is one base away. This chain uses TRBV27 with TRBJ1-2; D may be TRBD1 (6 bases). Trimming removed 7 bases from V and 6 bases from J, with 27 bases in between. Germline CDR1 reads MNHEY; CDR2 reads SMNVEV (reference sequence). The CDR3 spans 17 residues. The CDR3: CASNSTGVLLPFNGYTF. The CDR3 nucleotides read TGTGCCAGCAACTCGACAGGTGTCCTACTCCCTTTTAATGGCTACACCTTC.

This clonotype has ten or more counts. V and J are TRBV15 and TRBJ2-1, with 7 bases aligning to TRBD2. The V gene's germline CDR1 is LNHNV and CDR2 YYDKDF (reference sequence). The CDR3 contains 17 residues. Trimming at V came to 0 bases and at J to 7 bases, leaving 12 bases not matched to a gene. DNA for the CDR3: TGTGCCACCAGCAGAGATTCGGGTAGGCTAGCGGAGAATGAGCAGTTCTTC. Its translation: CATSRDSGRLAENEQFF.

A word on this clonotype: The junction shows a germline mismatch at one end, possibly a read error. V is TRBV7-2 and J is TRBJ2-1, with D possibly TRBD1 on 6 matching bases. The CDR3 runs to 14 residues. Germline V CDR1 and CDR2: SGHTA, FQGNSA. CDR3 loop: CASTLDRQYNEQFF. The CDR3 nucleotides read TGTGCCAGCACCTTAGACAGGCAATACAATGAGCAGTTCTTC.

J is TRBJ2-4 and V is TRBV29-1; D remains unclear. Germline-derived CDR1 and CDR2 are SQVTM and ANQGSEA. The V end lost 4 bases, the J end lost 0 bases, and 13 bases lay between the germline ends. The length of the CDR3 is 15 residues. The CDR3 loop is CSVVGGPIAKNIQYF. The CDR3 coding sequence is TGCAGCGTTGTGGGTGGCCCCATAGCCAAAAACATTCAGTACTTC.

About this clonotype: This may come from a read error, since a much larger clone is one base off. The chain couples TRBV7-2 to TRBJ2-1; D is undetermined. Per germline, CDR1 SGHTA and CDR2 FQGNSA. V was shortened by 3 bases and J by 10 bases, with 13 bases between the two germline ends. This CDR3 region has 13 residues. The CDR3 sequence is CASSFSGTYEQFF. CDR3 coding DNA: TGTGCCAGCAGCTTTTCAGGAACCTACGAGCAGTTCTTC.

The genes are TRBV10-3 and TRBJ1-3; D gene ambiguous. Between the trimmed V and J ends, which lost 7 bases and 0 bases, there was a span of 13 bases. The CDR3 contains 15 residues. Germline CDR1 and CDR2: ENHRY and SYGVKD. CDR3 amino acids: CAITSTAISGNTIYF. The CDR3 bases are TGTGCCATCACTTCAACAGCGATCTCTGGAAACACCATATATTTT.

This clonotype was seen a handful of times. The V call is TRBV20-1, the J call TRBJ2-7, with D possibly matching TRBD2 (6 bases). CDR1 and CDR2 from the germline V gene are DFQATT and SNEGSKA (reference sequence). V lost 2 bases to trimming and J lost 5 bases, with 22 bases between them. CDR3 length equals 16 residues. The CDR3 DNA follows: TGCAGTGCTAGACCACCCACGCAGCGGGTAGAAGACGAGCAGTACTTC. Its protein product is CSARPPTQRVEDEQYF.

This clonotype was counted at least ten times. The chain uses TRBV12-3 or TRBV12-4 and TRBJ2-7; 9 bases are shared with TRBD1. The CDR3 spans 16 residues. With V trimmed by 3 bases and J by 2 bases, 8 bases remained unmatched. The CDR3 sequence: CASSFGPGQGPYEQYF. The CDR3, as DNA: TGTGCCAGCAGTTTTGGACCGGGACAGGGTCCCTACGAGCAGTACTTC.

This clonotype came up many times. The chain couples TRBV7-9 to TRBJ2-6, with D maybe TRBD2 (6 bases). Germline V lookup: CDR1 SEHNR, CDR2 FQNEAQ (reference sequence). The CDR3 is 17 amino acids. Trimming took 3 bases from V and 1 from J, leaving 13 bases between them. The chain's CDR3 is CASSLSRDFSGANVLTF. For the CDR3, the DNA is TGTGCCAGCAGCTTGTCCCGGGACTTTTCTGGGGCCAACGTCCTGACTTTC.

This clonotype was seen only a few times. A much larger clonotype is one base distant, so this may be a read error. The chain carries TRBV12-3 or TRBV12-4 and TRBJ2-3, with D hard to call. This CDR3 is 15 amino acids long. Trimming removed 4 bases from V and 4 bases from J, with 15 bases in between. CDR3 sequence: CASSSDSLGADTQYF. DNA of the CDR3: TGTGCCAGCAGTTCCGACTCCTTGGGCGCAGATACGCAGTATTTT.

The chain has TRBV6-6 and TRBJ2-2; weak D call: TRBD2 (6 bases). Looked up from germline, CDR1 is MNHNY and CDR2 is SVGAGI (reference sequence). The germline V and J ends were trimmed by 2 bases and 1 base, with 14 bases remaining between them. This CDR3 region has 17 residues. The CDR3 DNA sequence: TGTGCCAGCAGTTACGCCCCGGGACTGGTGAACACCGGGGAGCTGTTTTTT. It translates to CASSYAPGLVNTGELFF.

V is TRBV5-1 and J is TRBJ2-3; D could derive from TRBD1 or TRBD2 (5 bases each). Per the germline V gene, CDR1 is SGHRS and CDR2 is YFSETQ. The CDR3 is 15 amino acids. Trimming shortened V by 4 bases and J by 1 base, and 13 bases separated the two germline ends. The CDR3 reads CASSAGDSRTDTQYF. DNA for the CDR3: TGCGCCAGCAGCGCGGGCGACAGCCGCACAGATACGCAGTATTTT.

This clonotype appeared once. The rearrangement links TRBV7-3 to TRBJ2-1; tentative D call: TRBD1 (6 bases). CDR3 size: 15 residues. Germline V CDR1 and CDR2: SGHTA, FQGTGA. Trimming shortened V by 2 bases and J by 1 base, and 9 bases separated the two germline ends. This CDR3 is CASSLGQLSYNEQFF. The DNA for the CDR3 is TGTGCCAGCAGCTTAGGACAGTTATCCTACAATGAGCAGTTCTTC.

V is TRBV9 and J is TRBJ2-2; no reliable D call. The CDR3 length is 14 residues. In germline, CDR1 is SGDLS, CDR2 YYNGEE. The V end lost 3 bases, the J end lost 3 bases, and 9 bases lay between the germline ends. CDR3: CASSGRVDTGELFF. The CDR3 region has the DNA TGTGCCAGCAGCGGCCGGGTCGACACCGGGGAGCTGTTTTTT.

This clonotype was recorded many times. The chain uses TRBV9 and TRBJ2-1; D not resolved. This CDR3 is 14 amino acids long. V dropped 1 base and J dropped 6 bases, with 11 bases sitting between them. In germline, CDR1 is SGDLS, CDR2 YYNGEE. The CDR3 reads CASSVSPTANEQFF. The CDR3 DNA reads TGTGCCAGCAGCGTATCCCCCACGGCCAATGAGCAGTTCTTC.

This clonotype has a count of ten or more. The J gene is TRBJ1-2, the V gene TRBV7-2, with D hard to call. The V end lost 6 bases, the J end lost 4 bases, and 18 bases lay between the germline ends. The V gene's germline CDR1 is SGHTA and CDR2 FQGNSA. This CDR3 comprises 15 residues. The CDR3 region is CASRPKLAGVYGYTF. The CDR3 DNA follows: TGTGCCAGCAGACCGAAGCTAGCAGGAGTCTATGGCTACACCTTC.

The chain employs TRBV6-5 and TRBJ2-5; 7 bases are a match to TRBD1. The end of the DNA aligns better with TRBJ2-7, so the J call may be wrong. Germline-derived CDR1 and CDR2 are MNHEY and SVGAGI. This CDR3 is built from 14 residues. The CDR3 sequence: CASSPRDRTYEQYF. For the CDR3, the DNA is TGTGCCAGCAGCCCCAGGGACAGAACCTACGAGCAGTACTTC.

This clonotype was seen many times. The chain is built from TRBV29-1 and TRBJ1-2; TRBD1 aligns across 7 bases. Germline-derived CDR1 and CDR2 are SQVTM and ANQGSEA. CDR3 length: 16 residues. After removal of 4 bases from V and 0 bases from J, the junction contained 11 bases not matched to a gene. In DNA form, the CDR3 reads TGCAGCGTTGGGGTCATTGGCAGGGGGGCTAACTATGGCTACACCTTC. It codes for CSVGVIGRGANYGYTF.

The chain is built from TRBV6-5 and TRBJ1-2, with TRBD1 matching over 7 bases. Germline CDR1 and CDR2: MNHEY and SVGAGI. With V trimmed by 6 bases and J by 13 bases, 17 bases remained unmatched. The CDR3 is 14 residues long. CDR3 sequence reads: CASRTGYSSLGATF. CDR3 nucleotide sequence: TGTGCCAGCAGGACAGGGTACAGTTCCCTTGGTGCCACCTTC.

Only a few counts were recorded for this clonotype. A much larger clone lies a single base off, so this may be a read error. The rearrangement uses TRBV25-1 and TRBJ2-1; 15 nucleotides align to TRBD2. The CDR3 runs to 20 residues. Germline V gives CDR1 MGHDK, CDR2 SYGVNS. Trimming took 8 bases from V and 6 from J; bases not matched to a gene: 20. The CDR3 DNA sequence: TGTGCCAGCGCCCCTGGGGTTAGGACTAGCGGGGGGGCACTGGGCAATGAGCAGTTCTTC. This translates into CASAPGVRTSGGALGNEQFF.

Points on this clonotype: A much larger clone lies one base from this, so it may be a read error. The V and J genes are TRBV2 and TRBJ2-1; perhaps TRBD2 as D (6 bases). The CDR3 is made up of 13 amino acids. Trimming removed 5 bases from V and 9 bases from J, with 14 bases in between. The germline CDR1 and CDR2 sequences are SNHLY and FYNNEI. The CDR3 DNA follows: TGTGCCAGCAGTAGGGGCGAGGGAGGTGAGCAGTTCTTC. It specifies CASSRGEGGEQFF.

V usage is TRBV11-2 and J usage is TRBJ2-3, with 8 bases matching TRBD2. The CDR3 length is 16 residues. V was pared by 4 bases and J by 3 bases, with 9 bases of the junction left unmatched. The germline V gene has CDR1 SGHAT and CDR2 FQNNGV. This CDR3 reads CASSSAASGPTDTQYF. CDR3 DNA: TGTGCCAGCAGCTCCGCTGCTAGCGGGCCTACAGATACGCAGTATTTT.